This T cell receptor (beta chain) was captured by sequencing in a study of blood T cell repertoires in COVID-19. The overall study: The analysed material was cDNA or gDNA that came from T cells, B-cell-depleted T cells, or PBMCs.

Followed longitudinally, the Seattle patients had been enrolled during active infection. CDR1 LNHDA and CDR2 SQIVND come from the germline V gene (reference sequence). This CDR3 comprises 14 residues. V was clipped by 3 bases and J by 7 bases, with 12 bases between them. As processed by the authors: Reference gene primer amplification gave estimated nucleated cell counts. Sequencing used immunoSEQ multiplex PCR; TCRdb keeps in-frame clones, though not all of them. That table is the source of V, J and clone size, and D and trimming were worked out from the DNA. The sample shows roughly 380,000 clones, about nine tenths of them seen only once.

The receptor comes from a woman aged 40 to 49 with COVID-19, enrolled during active disease. V usage is TRBV19 and J usage is TRBJ2-2; D is possibly TRBD2 (5 bases). The sequencing sample was made of peripheral blood. The CDR3 protein is CASSMSSHGGELFF. CDR3 bases: TGTGCCAGTAGTATGTCTAGCCACGGCGGGGAGCTGTTTTTT.